Listed below are T cell receptor beta chains from one sample, sequenced in a study of control samples from healthy donors and cancer patients. Assay: immunoSEQ multiplex PCR; the TCRdb copy retains only in-frame clones and omits some. Of 150,000 to 200,000 clones listed, about 90% are singletons. Sequencing was performed on blood. These TCRs come from a woman aged 25 to 39 in good health. Both conserved end residues are part of each CDR3. The order of the fields is V gene, J gene, CDR3 protein.

V: TRBV9
J: TRBJ2-7
CDR3: CASSPDGDPPYEQYF

V: TRBV29-1
J: TRBJ1-1
CDR3: CSASDRVENTEAFF

V: TRBV19
J: TRBJ2-5
CDR3: CASSPGTSGRIQETQYF

V: TRBV30
J: TRBJ2-7
CDR3: CAWSVLAGESPRGTYEQYF

V: TRBV4-2
J: TRBJ2-1
CDR3: CASSPTSGGSYNEQFF

V: TRBV29-1
J: TRBJ1-2
CDR3: CSVEGTEMYYGYTF

V: TRBV27
J: TRBJ2-5
CDR3: CASSRPPSAGQKQETQYF

V: TRBV18
J: TRBJ2-7
CDR3: CASQGEAYEQYF

V: TRBV3-1/TRBV3-2
J: TRBJ2-5
CDR3: CASSQEGQGGEETQYF

V: TRBV7-2
J: TRBJ1-6
CDR3: CASSRDRERHSPLHF

V: TRBV7-6
J: TRBJ2-2
CDR3: CASRSDSRGTGELFF

V: TRBV28
J: TRBJ2-7
CDR3: CASSSQRYEQYF

V: TRBV21-1
J: TRBJ2-7
CDR3: CASSNLQRYEQYF

V: TRBV18
J: TRBJ1-2
CDR3: CASSPQDLNYGYTF

V: TRBV3-1/TRBV3-2
J: TRBJ2-2
CDR3: CASISGSRTGELFF

V: TRBV10-2
J: TRBJ1-5
CDR3: CASSVLTPGQGRQPQHF

V: TRBV7-2
J: TRBJ1-1
CDR3: CASSKSRGMNTEAFF

V: TRBV12-5
J: TRBJ2-7
CDR3: CASGPPGGRSVYEQYF

V: TRBV11-3
J: TRBJ2-7
CDR3: CASSSSLSDEQYF

V: TRBV28
J: TRBJ2-1
CDR3: CASSEGNNEQFF

V: TRBV5-4
J: TRBJ2-3
CDR3: CASSLKATGGQDTQYF

V: TRBV19
J: TRBJ2-7
CDR3: CASRGASGSYEQYF

V: TRBV5-1
J: TRBJ2-1
CDR3: CASSLVSYNEQFF

V: TRBV7-9
J: TRBJ1-2
CDR3: CASSLPGTGGSYGYTF

V: TRBV30
J: TRBJ1-2
CDR3: CAWRDFGRFYGYTF

V: TRBV28
J: TRBJ2-7
CDR3: CASSSHQLIGGEQYF

V: TRBV10-2
J: TRBJ2-3
CDR3: CASSALVGGNTDTQYF

V: TRBV4-3
J: TRBJ1-5
CDR3: CASSQDSRGGQPQHF

V: TRBV29-1
J: TRBJ2-3
CDR3: CSVGSSGMDTDTQYF

V: TRBV7-9
J: TRBJ1-1
CDR3: CASSSTGVGGVEAFF

V: TRBV7-8
J: TRBJ1-2
CDR3: CASSFTREPNYGYTF

V: TRBV7-2
J: TRBJ1-4
CDR3: CASSQQTGLNEKLFF

V: TRBV7-7
J: TRBJ2-7
CDR3: CASSPKEGLEQYF

V: TRBV2
J: TRBJ2-2
CDR3: CASSERTNTGELFF

V: TRBV14
J: TRBJ1-6
CDR3: CASSQDLLNGSSYNSPLHF

V: TRBV7-2
J: TRBJ2-7
CDR3: CASSLEGIGGTYEQYF

V: TRBV14
J: TRBJ1-6
CDR3: CASSLRRDRGYGSPLHF

V: TRBV19
J: TRBJ1-6
CDR3: CASSILGRDSPLHF

V: TRBV6-5
J: TRBJ1-5
CDR3: CASSQGNQPQHF

V: TRBV11-2
J: TRBJ2-5
CDR3: CASSLGLGDAETQYF

V: TRBV7-2
J: TRBJ2-2
CDR3: CASSLIRTGELFF

V: TRBV12-3/TRBV12-4
J: TRBJ2-7
CDR3: CANATWGAYEQYF

V: TRBV6-1
J: TRBJ2-1
CDR3: CASSEFSPGGSNEQFF

V: TRBV11-3
J: TRBJ2-1
CDR3: CASSLDVLGQGSPEQFF

V: TRBV19
J: TRBJ1-5
CDR3: CANSHQGTSNQPQHF

V: TRBV14
J: TRBJ1-6
CDR3: CASSQGGRLDSYNSPLHF

V: TRBV19
J: TRBJ2-3
CDR3: CASSIVLTSGTTDTQYF

V: TRBV2
J: TRBJ2-2
CDR3: CASNPGQGFTGELFF

V: TRBV28
J: TRBJ1-5
CDR3: CASRPRNRRNQPQHF

V: TRBV19
J: TRBJ2-2
CDR3: CASSYSRQYTGELFF

V: TRBV7-9
J: TRBJ2-1
CDR3: CASSLVMADSYNEQFF

V: TRBV25-1
J: TRBJ2-3
CDR3: CASSTNPFAGGGDTQYF

V: TRBV19
J: TRBJ2-3
CDR3: CASRSSGRGDTQYF